Below, one T cell receptor (beta chain) is given with its context. The sample belongs to a study of shared clonotypes between healthy human individuals. Deep-level running was used for the assay. Splitting of each subset's genomic DNA was done evenly across several immunoSEQ plates. Authors' analysis steps: Quality scores were absent from the junction-only immunoSEQ sequences, so filtering differed. Only in-frame clones appear in the TCRdb table, and some are missing; sequencing was by immunoSEQ multiplex PCR. Clonal size and the V and J genes are those of that table, whereas D and trimming came from the DNA. The sample shows about 2.1 million clones, about 93% of them seen only once. Naive CD8 populations comprised CD45RO-negative cells positively selected for CCR7, excluding terminally differentiated effector memory CD45RA+ cells. From germline, CDR1 is MDHEN and CDR2 SYDVKM. The CDR3 consists of 18 residues. The ends lost 3 bases at V and 6 bases at J; junction bases unmatched: 15.

This receptor was obtained from a man younger than 30 in good health. Some clones in this sample may be carry-over from other donors' samples. This chain uses TRBV28 with TRBJ2-7; 12 bases line up with TRBD2. The sequenced sample was naive CD8+ T cells from PBMCs. The chain's CDR3 is CASSFPGTGLAGWGEQYF. The CDR3 coding sequence is TGTGCCAGCAGTTTCCCCGGGACTGGACTAGCGGGATGGGGCGAGCAGTACTTC.